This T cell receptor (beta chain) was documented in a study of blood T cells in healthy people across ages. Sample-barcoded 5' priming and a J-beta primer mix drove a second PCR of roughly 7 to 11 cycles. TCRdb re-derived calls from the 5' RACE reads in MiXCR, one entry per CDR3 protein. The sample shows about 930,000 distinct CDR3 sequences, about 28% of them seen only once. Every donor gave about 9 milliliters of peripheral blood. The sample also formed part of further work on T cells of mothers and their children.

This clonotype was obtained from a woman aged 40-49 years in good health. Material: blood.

The CDR3 loop reads CASSQFLRGQPKTYEQYF. In DNA, the CDR3 is TGTGCCAGCAGCCAGTTTTTAAGGGGACAGCCCAAAACCTACGAGCAGTACTTC. The chain carries TRBV3-1 and TRBJ2-7, with 7 bases lining up with TRBD1. CDR1 and CDR2 from the germline V gene are LGHDT and YNNKEL (reference sequence). The V segment lost 3 bases and the J segment 2 bases; nucleotides outside the gene matches: 16. CDR3 length: 18 amino acids.